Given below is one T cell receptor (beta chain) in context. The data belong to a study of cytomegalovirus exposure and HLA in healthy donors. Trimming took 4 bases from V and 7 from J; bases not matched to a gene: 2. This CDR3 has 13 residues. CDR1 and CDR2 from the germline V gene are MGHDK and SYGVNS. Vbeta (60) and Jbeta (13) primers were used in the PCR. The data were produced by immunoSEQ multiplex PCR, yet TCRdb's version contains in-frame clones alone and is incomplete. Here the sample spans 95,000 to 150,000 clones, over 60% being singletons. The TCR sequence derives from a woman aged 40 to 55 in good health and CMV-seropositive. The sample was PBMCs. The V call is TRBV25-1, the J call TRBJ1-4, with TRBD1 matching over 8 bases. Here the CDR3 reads CASSADRGEKLFF. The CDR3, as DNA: TGTGCCAGCAGTGCAGACAGGGGTGAAAAACTGTTTTTT.